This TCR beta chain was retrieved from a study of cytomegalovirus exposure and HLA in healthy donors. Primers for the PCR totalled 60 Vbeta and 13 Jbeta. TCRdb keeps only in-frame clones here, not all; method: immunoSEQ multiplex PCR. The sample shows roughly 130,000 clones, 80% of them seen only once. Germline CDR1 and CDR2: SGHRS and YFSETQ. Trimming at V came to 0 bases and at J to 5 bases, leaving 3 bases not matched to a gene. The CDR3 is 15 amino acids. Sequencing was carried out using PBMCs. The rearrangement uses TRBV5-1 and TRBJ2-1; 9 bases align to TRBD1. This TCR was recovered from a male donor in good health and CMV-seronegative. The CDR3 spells CASSLVQGAHNEQFF. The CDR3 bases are TGCGCCAGCAGCTTGGTACAGGGGGCCCACAATGAGCAGTTCTTC.